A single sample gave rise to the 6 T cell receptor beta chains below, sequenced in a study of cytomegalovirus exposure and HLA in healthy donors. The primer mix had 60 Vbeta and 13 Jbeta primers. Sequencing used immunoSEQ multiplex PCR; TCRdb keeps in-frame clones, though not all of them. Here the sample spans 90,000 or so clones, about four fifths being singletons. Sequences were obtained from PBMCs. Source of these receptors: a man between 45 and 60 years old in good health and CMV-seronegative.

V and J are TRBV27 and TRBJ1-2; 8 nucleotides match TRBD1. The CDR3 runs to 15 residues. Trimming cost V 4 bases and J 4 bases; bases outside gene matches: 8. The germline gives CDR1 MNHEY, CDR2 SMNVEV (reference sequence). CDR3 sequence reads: CASSYRQGIAYGYTF. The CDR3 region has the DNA TGTGCCAGCAGTTACCGACAGGGGATCGCCTATGGCTACACCTTC.

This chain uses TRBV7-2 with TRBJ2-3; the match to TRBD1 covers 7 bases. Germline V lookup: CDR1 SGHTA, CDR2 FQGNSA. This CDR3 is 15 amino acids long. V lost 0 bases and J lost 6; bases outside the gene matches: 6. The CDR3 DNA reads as TGTGCCAGCAGCTTAGCAGGACAGGCGGTCGATACGCAGTATTTT. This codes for CASSLAGQAVDTQYF.

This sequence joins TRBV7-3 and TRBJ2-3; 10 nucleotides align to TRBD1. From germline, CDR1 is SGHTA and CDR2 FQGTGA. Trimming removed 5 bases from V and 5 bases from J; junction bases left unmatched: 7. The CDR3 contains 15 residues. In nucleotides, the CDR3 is TGTGCCAGCAGCATCGACAGGGGGCGAGGAGATACGCAGTATTTT. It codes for CASSIDRGRGDTQYF.

The CDR3 here is CASSDERDREAFF. The CDR3 coding sequence is TGTGCCAGCAGTGACGAAAGGGACAGAGAAGCTTTCTTT. The chain has TRBV25-1 and TRBJ1-1; 7 nucleotides line up with TRBD1. Per germline, CDR1 MGHDK and CDR2 SYGVNS. The CDR3 is 13 amino acids. V shed 3 bases and J 8 bases; nucleotides not matched to a gene: 6.

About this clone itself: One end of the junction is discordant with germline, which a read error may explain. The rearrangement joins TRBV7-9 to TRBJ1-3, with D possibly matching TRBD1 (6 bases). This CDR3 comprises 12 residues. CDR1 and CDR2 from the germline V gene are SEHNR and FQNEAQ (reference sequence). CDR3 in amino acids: CSSRAGQNTIYF. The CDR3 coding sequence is TGTTCCAGCAGAGCCGGACAGAACACCATATATTTT.

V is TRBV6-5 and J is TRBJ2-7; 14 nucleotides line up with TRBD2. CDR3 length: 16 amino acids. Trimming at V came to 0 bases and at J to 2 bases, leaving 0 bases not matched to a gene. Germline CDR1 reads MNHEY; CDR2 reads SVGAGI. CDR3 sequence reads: CASSYSGLAGAYEQYF. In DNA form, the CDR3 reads TGTGCCAGCAGTTACTCGGGACTAGCGGGGGCCTACGAGCAGTACTTC.